Below are 17 T cell receptor beta chains sequenced from a single sample in a study of radiation and T cells in renal cell carcinoma. TCRdb keeps only in-frame clones here, not all; method: immunoSEQ multiplex PCR. Of 130,000 or so clones in the sample, over 65% are singletons; the top ten hold under 25%. Time point given: baseline pretreatment blood. Documented treatment: 15 Gy SBRT to primary tumor, nephrectomy 4 weeks later. The material was blood, obtained from a patient whose treatment included radiotherapy and nephrectomy. The origin of the receptors is a woman in her forties or fifties with renal cell carcinoma.

V gene TRBV9 combines with J gene TRBJ1-5; D remains ambiguous. Germline CDR1 SGDLS, CDR2 YYNGEE. The ends were cut back, 5 bases at V and 1 base at J, with 13 bases in the middle. This CDR3 region has 15 residues. The CDR3 coding sequence is TGTGCCAGCAGTTATAGAGGGATGAGCAATCAGCCCCAGCATTTT. Translated: CASSYRGMSNQPQHF. Variable domain in full (rest from reference TRBV9 and TRBJ1-5): DSGVTQTPKHLITATGQRVTLRCSPRSGDLSVYWYQQSLDQGLQFLIQYYNGEERAKGNILERFSAQQFPDLHSELNLSSLELGDSALYFCASSYRGMSNQPQHFGDGTRLSIL.

The chain joins TRBV18 to TRBJ2-7; D ambiguous. Trimming stripped 3 bases from V and 6 bases from J, with 9 bases between. This CDR3 has 12 amino acids. Germline CDR1 and CDR2: KGHSH and LQKENI. CDR3 residues: CASSPQSGEQYF. The CDR3 DNA follows: TGTGCCAGCTCACCTCAGTCGGGCGAGCAGTACTTC.

There are many counts of this clone. This sequence joins TRBV30 and TRBJ1-1, with D tentatively TRBD1 (5 bases). Germline lookup yields CDR1 GTSNPN and CDR2 SVGIG (reference sequence). There are 11 residues in the CDR3. The CDR3 DNA reads TGTTTAGGGGAGAGGAACACTGAAGCTTTCTTT. It is translated as CLGERNTEAFF.

The V call is TRBV9, the J call TRBJ2-1, with TRBD2 matching over 9 bases. Germline V lookup: CDR1 SGDLS, CDR2 YYNGEE. The CDR3 runs 14 residues. The V gene end was trimmed by 4 bases and the J gene end by 8 bases; junction bases not matched to a gene: 7. The CDR3 sequence is CASSLGTSPHEQFF. Here the CDR3 DNA reads TGTGCCAGCAGCCTCGGGACTAGCCCGCATGAGCAGTTCTTC.

The rearrangement joins TRBV30 to TRBJ1-5; a weak D match, TRBD1 (6 bases). The germline CDR1 and CDR2 sequences are GTSNPN and SVGIG (reference sequence). The CDR3 has 15 amino acids. V was clipped by 5 bases and J by 2 bases, with 16 bases between them. The chain's CDR3 is CAWEGGGPGNQPQHF. CDR3 nucleotides: TGTGCCTGGGAAGGCGGGGGCCCGGGCAATCAGCCCCAGCATTTT.

This chain uses TRBV6-5 with TRBJ1-1, with 11 bases that match TRBD1. Unmatched junction bases numbered 4, after V lost 6 bases and J lost 4 bases. Germline V gives CDR1 MNHEY, CDR2 SVGAGI. The CDR3 has 14 amino acids. The CDR3 loop reads CASRNGQGATEAFF. As DNA, the CDR3 is TGTGCCAGCAGGAATGGACAGGGGGCCACTGAAGCTTTCTTT.

The CDR3 DNA follows: TGTGCCAGCAGTGCGGGGACAACTATCTATGGCTACACCTTC. Protein product: CASSAGTTIYGYTF. The gene calls are TRBV25-1 and TRBJ1-2; weak D call: TRBD1 (6 bases). From germline, CDR1 is MGHDK and CDR2 SYGVNS. This CDR3 has 14 residues. Trimming took off 4 bases at V and 4 bases at J, with 13 bases between the two ends.

The V gene is TRBV15, the J gene TRBJ2-7; D gene unclear. Germline CDR1 is LNHNV and CDR2 is YYDKDF (reference sequence). The CDR3 has 14 amino acids. V dropped 5 bases and J dropped 4 bases, with 15 bases sitting between them. In DNA form, the CDR3 reads TGTGCCACCAGCTACTTCCCTGGACCGTACGAGCAGTACTTC. It is translated as CATSYFPGPYEQYF.

V and J are TRBV7-2 and TRBJ2-5; a possible D gene is TRBD2 (5 bases). Germline V gives CDR1 SGHTA, CDR2 FQGNSA. With 0 bases removed from V and 4 bases from J, the gap between germline ends came to 12 bases. The CDR3 spans 15 residues. The CDR3 nucleotides are TGTGCCAGCAGCTTAGCTTTGGGGAGTCGAGAGACCCAGTACTTC. Amino acid sequence: CASSLALGSRETQYF. Full variable domain (remainder filled in from reference TRBV7-2 and TRBJ2-5): GAGVSQSPSNKVTEKGKDVELRCDPISGHTALYWYRQSLGQGLEFLIYFQGNSAPDKSGLPSDRFSAERTGGSVSTLTIQRTQQEDSAVYLCASSLALGSRETQYFGPGTRLLVL.

The rearrangement links TRBV10-1 to TRBJ1-2; 8 bases agree with TRBD1. V shed 4 bases, J shed 5 bases, and the junction held 3 bases outside the gene matches. CDR3 length: 13 amino acids. The germline V gene has CDR1 WNHNN and CDR2 SYGVQD (reference sequence). Here the CDR3 DNA reads TGCGCCAGCAGTGCGGGACAGGCTTATGGCTACACCTTC. This codes for CASSAGQAYGYTF.

This clone was detected once. This sequence joins TRBV14 and TRBJ1-1; D remains unclear. Trimming took off 4 bases at V and 2 bases at J, with 11 bases between the two ends. CDR1 is SGHDN, CDR2 FVKESK, per germline. The CDR3 has 14 residues. This CDR3 is CASSLPGRNTEAFF. The CDR3 DNA reads as TGTGCCAGCAGCCTCCCTGGCCGAAACACTGAAGCTTTCTTT.

The V gene is TRBV27, the J gene TRBJ1-2, with 10 nucleotides matching TRBD1. The J segment lost 8 bases and the V segment lost 0 bases, leaving 3 bases of the junction unmatched. CDR1 is MNHEY, CDR2 SMNVEV, per germline (reference sequence). The CDR3 spans 14 residues. CDR3 protein: CASSLSGTGEGYTF. CDR3 sequence (DNA): TGTGCCAGCAGTTTATCCGGGACAGGGGAAGGCTACACCTTC.

The V gene is TRBV9, the J gene TRBJ1-6; 8 bases fit TRBD1. CDR1 is SGDLS and CDR2 is YYNGEE in the germline V gene. The J segment lost 5 bases and the V segment lost 4 bases, leaving 5 bases of the junction unmatched. The CDR3 loop spans 15 amino acids. CDR3: CASSLGQGHNSPLHF. The CDR3 coding sequence is TGTGCCAGCAGCTTAGGACAGGGCCATAATTCACCCCTCCACTTT.

The chain carries TRBV25-1 and TRBJ1-2; maybe TRBD1 (5 bases). The germline CDR1 and CDR2 sequences are MGHDK and SYGVNS. Trimming pared 3 bases from V and 5 bases from J, leaving 10 bases between. The CDR3 runs to 13 residues. DNA of the CDR3: TGTGCCAGCAGTGAGGGGGGGGTTTATGGCTACACCTTC. Translation: CASSEGGVYGYTF.

The DNA for the CDR3 is TGTGCCTGGAGTCGGACAGCCGCGAACACCGGGGAGCTGTTTTTT. This encodes CAWSRTAANTGELFF. V gene TRBV30 combines with J gene TRBJ2-2; a weak D match, TRBD1 (6 bases). Germline CDR1 and CDR2: GTSNPN and SVGIG (reference sequence). The ends were cut back, 2 bases at V and 0 bases at J, with 10 bases in the middle. The CDR3 spans 15 residues.

In the case of this clone: Distinct nucleotide sequences in the sample also encode this CDR3. This chain links TRBV6-5 with TRBJ2-5; D possibly corresponds to TRBD1 (5 bases). V lost 5 bases and J 5 bases, leaving 15 bases between the germline ends. The germline CDR1 and CDR2 sequences are MNHEY and SVGAGI. The CDR3 spans 14 residues. The CDR3 region has the DNA TGTGCCAGCAGTCCGCAGGGTGGTCGGGAGACCCAGTACTTC. This sequence encodes CASSPQGGRETQYF.

The sample holds a few counts of this clone. CDR3 residues: CAWSVSGTGSQPQHF. CDR3 bases: TGTGCCTGGAGTGTATCGGGGACAGGGTCTCAGCCCCAGCATTTT. V and J are TRBV30 and TRBJ1-5, with 9 bases identical to TRBD1. Germline V lookup: CDR1 GTSNPN, CDR2 SVGIG (reference sequence). The V and J ends lost 0 bases and 6 bases, in that order; junction bases with no gene match: 6. This CDR3 region has 15 residues.